This paragraph covers one T cell receptor beta chain sequence. These data originate in a study of blood T cell repertoires in COVID-19. The overall study: Sites across the United States, Italy and Spain contributed samples from acute and convalescent COVID-19. Sources were T cells, B-cell-depleted T cells, or PBMCs; the material itself was cDNA or gDNA.

As handled by the study authors: Amplified reference gene primers provided the basis for estimating nucleated cell counts. Clones were sequenced by immunoSEQ multiplex PCR, and TCRdb holds only the in-frame ones, with some missing. Clonal size and the V and J genes are those of that table, whereas D and trimming came from the DNA. There are more than 120,000 clones in the sample; about nine tenths occur only once, and approximately 40% lies in the top ten. Trimming removed 0 bases from V and 5 bases from J; junction bases left unmatched: 2. The CDR3 consists of 15 residues. The germline V gene encodes CDR1 SGHNT and CDR2 YYREEE (reference sequence).

The chain couples TRBV5-4 to TRBJ1-5; TRBD1 agrees at 10 bases. This TCR was sampled from a man aged 50 to 60 who had recovered from COVID-19. The sample comprised peripheral blood. The CDR3 is CASSLGGTGDQPQHF. CDR3 nucleotide sequence: TGTGCCAGCAGCTTGGGTGGGACAGGGGATCAGCCCCAGCATTTT.